Shown below are 20 T cell receptor beta chains from a single sample sequenced in a study of blood T cell repertoires in COVID-19. The protocol was immunoSEQ multiplex PCR, while the TCRdb copy is restricted to in-frame clones and leaves out a portion. Of about 83,000 clones listed, around 84% were seen once; the top ten hold about a fifth. Source material: peripheral blood. The source is a woman older than 75 in a cohort sampled during active or convalescent COVID-19.

This chain uses TRBV19 with TRBJ1-5, with 9 bases lining up with TRBD1. This CDR3 contains 15 residues. Germline CDR1 is LNHDA and CDR2 is SQIVND (reference sequence). Trimming cost V 4 bases and J 6 bases; bases outside gene matches: 7. Here the CDR3 reads CASSKPGQGFQPQHF. The CDR3 DNA reads TGTGCCAGTAGTAAACCGGGACAGGGTTTTCAGCCCCAGCATTTT.

The rearrangement joins TRBV27 to TRBJ1-2; 7 nucleotides align to TRBD1. V lost 2 bases to trimming and J lost 3 bases; unmatched junction nucleotides: 3. Germline V gene lookup returns CDR1 MNHEY and CDR2 SMNVEV (reference sequence). The CDR3 spans 14 residues. The DNA of the CDR3 is TGTGCCAGCAGTTTAGGAGGGGGCGACTATGGCTACACCTTC. Its translation: CASSLGGGDYGYTF.

This chain joins TRBV6-1 and TRBJ2-5; D remains unclear. V was shortened by 5 bases and J by 5 bases, with 9 bases between the two germline ends. Germline V gene sequence: CDR1 MNHNS, CDR2 SASEGT. This CDR3 has 12 residues. CDR3 sequence: CASSRPSETQYF. For the CDR3, the DNA is TGTGCCAGCAGTCGGCCTAGTGAGACCCAGTACTTC.

The V call is TRBV28, the J call TRBJ1-1, with 7 bases identical to TRBD1. The CDR3 length is 13 residues. V trimming: 3 bases; J trimming: 6 bases; junction bases outside the gene matches: 4. Per germline, CDR1 MDHEN and CDR2 SYDVKM. The CDR3 reads CASSLTGPPEAFF. Here the CDR3 DNA reads TGTGCCAGCAGTTTGACAGGGCCCCCTGAAGCTTTCTTT.

The rearrangement joins TRBV28 to TRBJ2-7; possible D gene TRBD1, 6 bases. Trimming cost V 6 bases and J 1 base, with 13 bases left between them. This CDR3 comprises 14 residues. In germline, CDR1 is MDHEN, CDR2 SYDVKM. The CDR3 protein is CASSPSGVSYEQYV. The CDR3 DNA follows: TGTGCCAGCAGCCCTTCAGGGGTTTCCTACGAGCAGTACGTC.

This clone was found a few times. The CDR3, as DNA: TGTGCCATCAGTGATCACAGGGGAAATGGCTACACCTTC. Translating gives CAISDHRGNGYTF. The chain employs TRBV10-3 and TRBJ1-2; 7 bases are shared with TRBD1. The CDR3 sequence is 13 residues long. V was pared by 3 bases and J by 6 bases, with 4 bases of the junction left unmatched. CDR1 and CDR2 (germline): ENHRY, SYGVKD.

The chain uses TRBV4-2 and TRBJ2-2, with TRBD1 matching 9 bases. Germline assignment: CDR1 LGHNA and CDR2 YNFKEQ. The CDR3 extends over 15 amino acids. V was clipped by 3 bases and J by 5 bases; unmatched bases: 4. CDR3 protein: CASSQDRGKTGELFF. CDR3 in DNA: TGTGCCAGCAGCCAGGACAGGGGAAAAACCGGGGAGCTGTTTTTT.

The chain employs TRBV24-1 and TRBJ1-2; the match to TRBD1 covers 8 bases. Germline CDR1 and CDR2: KGHDR and SFDVKD. Trimming at V came to 3 bases and at J to 4 bases, leaving 3 bases not matched to a gene. CDR3 size: 14 residues. The chain's CDR3 is CATSDGTGVYGYTF. In DNA, the CDR3 is TGTGCCACCAGTGATGGGACAGGAGTCTATGGCTACACCTTC.

The CDR3 reads CASSQWAQNSPLHF. The CDR3 bases are TGTGCCAGCAGCCAATGGGCTCAGAATTCACCCCTCCACTTT. The gene calls are TRBV3-1 (or the pseudogene TRBV3-2) and TRBJ1-6; D is unresolved. The CDR3 length is 14 residues. From germline, CDR1 is LGHDT and CDR2 YNNKEL (reference sequence). Trimming shortened V by 2 bases and J by 7 bases, and 9 bases separated the two germline ends.

About this clone itself: The junction departs from germline at one end; a sequencing error may be responsible. The chain carries TRBV7-7 and TRBJ2-5; 7 bases line up with TRBD1. CDR1 and CDR2 from the germline V gene are SSHAT and FNYEAQ (reference sequence). CDR3 length: 16 amino acids. The CDR3 DNA is TGTGCTAGCAGCTTAGAAGGTGGCAGGGGGACAGAGACCCAGTACTTC. Encoded protein: CASSLEGGRGTETQYF.

The rearrangement joins TRBV7-2 to TRBJ1-1; TRBD1 matches 7 bases. Germline CDR1 SGHTA, CDR2 FQGNSA. The V and J ends lost 5 bases and 5 bases, in that order; junction bases with no gene match: 8. The CDR3 loop spans 14 amino acids. This CDR3 reads CASSTRQGRTEAFF. CDR3 bases: TGTGCCAGCAGCACCCGACAGGGAAGGACTGAAGCTTTCTTT.

This sequence joins TRBV12-3 or TRBV12-4 and TRBJ2-7; no firm D call. V lost 2 bases and J 6 bases, leaving 8 bases between the germline ends. This CDR3 region has 12 residues. The CDR3 sequence is CASSLYYSEQYF. DNA of the CDR3: TGTGCCAGCAGTTTATATTACTCCGAGCAGTACTTC.

The J gene is TRBJ2-2, the V gene TRBV27; 7 nucleotides match TRBD1. This CDR3 has 14 amino acids. V lost 6 bases to trimming and J lost 3 bases; unmatched junction nucleotides: 4. The germline V gene encodes CDR1 MNHEY and CDR2 SMNVEV (reference sequence). CDR3 in DNA: TGTGCCAGCAGGACAGGGCAGGACACCGGGGAGCTGTTTTTT. This translates into CASRTGQDTGELFF.

The genes are TRBV11-2 and TRBJ2-3; 10 bases are a match to TRBD1. Per the germline V gene, CDR1 is SGHAT and CDR2 is FQNNGV. This CDR3 has 16 amino acids. The junction had 7 bases not matched to a gene; V was cut back by 3 bases and J by 4 bases. Written as DNA, the CDR3 is TGTGCCAGCAGCTTTCTAGGTGGGACAGGGGCAGATACGCAGTATTTT. The encoded protein is CASSFLGGTGADTQYF.

This chain connects TRBV9 to TRBJ1-6; 9 nucleotides match TRBD1. V trimming: 5 bases; J trimming: 8 bases; junction bases outside the gene matches: 5. This CDR3 is 14 amino acids long. Germline V gene lookup returns CDR1 SGDLS and CDR2 YYNGEE. In nucleotides, the CDR3 is TGTGCCAGCAGGAAGGGACAGGGCGATTCACCCCTCCACTTT. Translation: CASRKGQGDSPLHF. Supplemented by reference TRBV9 and TRBJ1-6, the full variable domain reads DSGVTQTPKHLITATGQRVTLRCSPRSGDLSVYWYQQSLDQGLQFLIQYYNGEERAKGNILERFSAQQFPDLHSELNLSSLELGDSALYFCASRKGQGDSPLHFGNGTRLTVT.

The chain is built from TRBV6-5 and TRBJ1-4; possibly TRBD1 for D (5 bases). Trimming took 4 bases from V and 4 from J, leaving 7 bases between them. The CDR3 is 13 residues long. CDR1 and CDR2 from the germline V gene are MNHEY and SVGAGI. The CDR3 DNA reads as TGTGCCAGCAGTTTTAGGGGTAATGAAAAACTGTTTTTT. This sequence encodes CASSFRGNEKLFF.

This sequence joins TRBV7-2 and TRBJ2-1; 9 bases align to TRBD2. After removal of 5 bases from V and 7 bases from J, the junction contained 15 bases not matched to a gene. CDR1 is SGHTA and CDR2 is FQGNSA in the germline V gene. CDR3 length equals 17 residues. CDR3 sequence: CASSPIGTSSRKNEQFF. The DNA for the CDR3 is TGTGCCAGCAGCCCAATAGGGACTAGCTCCCGGAAGAATGAGCAGTTCTTC.

In this sample, this clone turned up once. The rearrangement links TRBV23-1 to TRBJ2-4; 12 nucleotides match TRBD1. TRBV23-1 is reported as an ORF; its role is uncertain. This CDR3 is built from 18 residues. With 7 bases clipped from V and 1 base from J, the junction kept 11 bases outside the gene matches. In DNA, the CDR3 is TGCGCCAGCACTACCGGGACAGGGGGCCGCCAGGCCAAAAACATTCAGTACTTC. It encodes CASTTGTGGRQAKNIQYF.

The chain links TRBV7-3 to TRBJ2-2, with 8 nucleotides matching TRBD2. The CDR3 length is 14 residues. Germline V gene lookup returns CDR1 SGHTA and CDR2 FQGTGA. Losses at the gene ends were 4 bases for V and 6 bases for J; bases not matched to a gene: 4. CDR3 sequence: CASSSGLAPGELFF. CDR3 in DNA: TGTGCCAGCAGCTCCGGACTAGCCCCCGGGGAGCTGTTTTTT.

The J gene is TRBJ1-4, the V gene TRBV18; tentatively, D is TRBD1 (5 bases). Trimming shortened V by 1 base and J by 7 bases, and 13 bases separated the two germline ends. Germline CDR1 reads KGHSH; CDR2 reads LQKENI. The CDR3 runs 15 residues. The CDR3 nucleotides are TGTGCCAGCTCACCACGGCCTCGGGGGGGTGAAAAACTGTTTTTT. Protein: CASSPRPRGGEKLFF.